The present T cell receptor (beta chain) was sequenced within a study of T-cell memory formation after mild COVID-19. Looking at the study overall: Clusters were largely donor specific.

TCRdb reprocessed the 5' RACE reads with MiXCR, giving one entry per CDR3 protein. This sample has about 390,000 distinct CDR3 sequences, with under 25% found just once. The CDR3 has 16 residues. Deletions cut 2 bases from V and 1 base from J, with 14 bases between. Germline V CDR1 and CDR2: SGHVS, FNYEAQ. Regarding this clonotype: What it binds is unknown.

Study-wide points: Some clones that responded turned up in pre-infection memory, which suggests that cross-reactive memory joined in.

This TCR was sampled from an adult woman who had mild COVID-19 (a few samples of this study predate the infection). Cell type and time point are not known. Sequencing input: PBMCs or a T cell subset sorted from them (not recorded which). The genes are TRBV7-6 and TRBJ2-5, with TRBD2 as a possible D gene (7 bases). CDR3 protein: CASSLIWGGPQETQYF. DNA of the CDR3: TGTGCCAGCAGCTTAATATGGGGGGGCCCCCAAGAGACCCAGTACTTC.